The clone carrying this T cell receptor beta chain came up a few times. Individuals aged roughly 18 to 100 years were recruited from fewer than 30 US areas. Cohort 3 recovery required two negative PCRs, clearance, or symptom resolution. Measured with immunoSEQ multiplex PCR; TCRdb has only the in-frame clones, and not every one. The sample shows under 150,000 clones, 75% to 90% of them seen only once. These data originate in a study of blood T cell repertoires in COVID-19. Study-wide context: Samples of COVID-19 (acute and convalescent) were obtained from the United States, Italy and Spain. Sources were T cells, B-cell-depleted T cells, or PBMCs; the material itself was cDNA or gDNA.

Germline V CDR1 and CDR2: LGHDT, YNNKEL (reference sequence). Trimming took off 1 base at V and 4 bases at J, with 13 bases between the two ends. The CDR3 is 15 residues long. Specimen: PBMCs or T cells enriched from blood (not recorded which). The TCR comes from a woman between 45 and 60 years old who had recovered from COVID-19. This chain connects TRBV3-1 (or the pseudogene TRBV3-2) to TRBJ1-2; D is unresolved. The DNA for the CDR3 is TGTGCCAGCAGCCAAGGAGGGAGGGATTTCTATGGCTACACCTTC. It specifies CASSQGGRDFYGYTF.